Below are 7 T cell receptor beta chains sequenced from a single sample in a study of shared clonotypes between healthy human individuals. Positive CCR7 selection of CD45RO-negative cells yielded the naive CD8 cells, and terminally differentiated effector memory CD45RA+ cells were excluded. Some clones are missing from TCRdb's copy, which holds only in-frame ones; the method was immunoSEQ multiplex PCR. The sample lists around 2,000,000 clones; 85% to 95% were seen once. Sample: naive CD8+ T cells from PBMCs. These receptors originate from a man younger than 35 in good health. Some clones in this sample may be carry-over from other donors' samples.

This clone was seen only once. The identical CDR3 is also encoded by other nucleotide sequences in the sample. The genes are TRBV27 and TRBJ2-5; D unclear. The V gene lost 2 bases and the J gene lost 5 bases, with 9 bases spanning the gap. Germline loops: CDR1 MNHEY, CDR2 SMNVEV (reference sequence). The CDR3 has 13 amino acids. The CDR3 here is CASSLGLGETQYF. The DNA of the CDR3 is TGTGCCAGCAGTTTAGGCCTGGGGGAGACCCAGTACTTC.

The rearrangement links TRBV11-2 to TRBJ1-3; TRBD1 is a possible D gene (6 bases). The V gene's germline CDR1 is SGHAT and CDR2 FQNNGV. V lost 3 bases and J 4 bases, leaving 19 bases between the germline ends. The CDR3 covers 17 residues. The CDR3 DNA reads TGTGCCAGCAGCTTTGGTCCCGGTGGGGGCGGCGGAAACACCATATATTTT. Its protein is CASSFGPGGGGGNTIYF.

This rearrangement joins TRBV2 to TRBJ2-7, with a tentative D call TRBD2 (5 bases). CDR1 is SNHLY, CDR2 FYNNEI, per germline. The V gene lost 2 bases and the J gene lost 1 base, with 12 bases spanning the gap. The CDR3 contains 15 residues. CDR3 region: CASSETGFRSYEQYF. The CDR3 coding sequence is TGTGCCAGCAGTGAAACGGGGTTTAGGTCCTACGAGCAGTACTTC.

The rearrangement joins TRBV9 to TRBJ1-6, with D perhaps matching TRBD1 (6 bases). Germline V gives CDR1 SGDLS, CDR2 YYNGEE. V gave up 3 bases and J gave up 7 bases, with 17 bases separating them. The CDR3 length is 16 residues. CDR3 sequence (DNA): TGTGCCAGCAGCGATAACCACAAGGGGGGGAATTCACCCCTCCACTTT. Its protein is CASSDNHKGGNSPLHF.

The chain uses TRBV28 and TRBJ2-5; maybe TRBD1 (6 bases). Germline CDR1 MDHEN, CDR2 SYDVKM. V was trimmed by 1 base and J by 5 bases, leaving 11 bases between them. The CDR3 covers 14 residues. This CDR3 is CASSLFRGMETQYF. The CDR3, as DNA: TGTGCCAGCAGTTTATTCAGGGGCATGGAGACCCAGTACTTC.

The DNA of the CDR3 is TGTGCCTGGAGAGCAGGGGGCTCCTATGGCTACACCTTC. Encoded protein: CAWRAGGSYGYTF. V gene TRBV30 combines with J gene TRBJ1-2; TRBD1 aligns across 8 bases. The CDR3 is 13 amino acids. Germline V gene lookup returns CDR1 GTSNPN and CDR2 SVGIG (reference sequence). Germline trimming cut 3 bases from V and 4 bases from J; bases unmatched to any gene: 4.

This clone was picked up one time. This chain connects TRBV27 to TRBJ2-2; unclear D gene. CDR1 MNHEY and CDR2 SMNVEV come from the germline V gene (reference sequence). The CDR3 runs 14 residues. Trimming took off 5 bases at V and 6 bases at J, with 13 bases between the two ends. The DNA for the CDR3 is TGTGCCAGCAGTCTCCTTGGGTTTGCCGGGGAGCTGTTTTTT. Translation gives CASSLLGFAGELFF.